The sequence of this T cell receptor beta chain was determined in a study of blood T cell repertoires in COVID-19. At the level of the study: COVID-19 samples from acute and convalescent phases originated in the United States, Italy and Spain.

Original data processing: Scientists estimated how many nucleated cells there were by amplifying reference gene primers. Data came from immunoSEQ multiplex PCR; TCRdb stores just in-frame clones and leaves some out. V, J and clone size were drawn from that table, and D and trimming were deduced from the DNA. The repertoire holds about 51,000 clones, with about 82% as singletons. Germline trimming cut 3 bases from V and 1 base from J; bases unmatched to any gene: 8. The CDR3 is made up of 16 amino acids. Germline V gene lookup returns CDR1 LNHDA and CDR2 SQIVND (reference sequence). The receptor was derived from an elderly man with active COVID-19. Material: peripheral blood. V and J are TRBV19 and TRBJ2-5, with 7 bases matching TRBD2. The CDR3 nucleotides are TGTGCCAGTAGTATGATTGCAGGGAGGGTCCAAGAGACCCAGTACTTC. Amino acid sequence: CASSMIAGRVQETQYF.